This note documents a single T cell receptor (beta chain) sequence. This record comes from a study of monozygotic twins with inflammatory bowel disease. TCRdb re-called the 5' RACE reads; one entry per CDR3 protein, DNA not given. The sample has about 380,000 distinct CDR3 sequences, and its top ten clones hold 2.5% to 3%. The CDR3 is made up of 15 amino acids. Germline V gene data show CDR1 as SGHTA and CDR2 as FQGNSA. V usage is TRBV7-2 and J usage is TRBJ1-6. The receptor comes from a human donor with ulcerative colitis or Crohn's disease, or a healthy co-twin of an affected twin (not recorded which). Specimen: blood. The CDR3 sequence is CASSLVPGNDSPLHF.